A single sample gave rise to the 18 T cell receptor beta chains below, sequenced in a study of blood T cell repertoires in COVID-19 (dated by TCRdb to about 2020). The library was made by the immunoSEQ multiplex PCR assay. TCRdb holds this immuneACCESS table with in-frame rearrangements only. Some clones are missing; in checked studies, unresolved V genes explain under half, and the rest has no known cause. The sample records under 300,000 clones, roughly 84% of which are singletons. The ten biggest clones cover roughly 4.2% of the sample. The sample was peripheral blood. Every receptor here comes from a woman in her 40s with active or convalescent COVID-19.

This clone was recorded at least ten times. V gene TRBV12-3 or TRBV12-4 combines with J gene TRBJ1-4; D not resolved. Trimming shortened V by 3 bases and J by 10 bases, and 12 bases separated the two germline ends. The CDR3 covers 13 residues. The CDR3 here is CASSLSGNRKLFF. As DNA, the CDR3 is TGTGCCAGCAGTTTGTCAGGAAATCGAAAACTGTTTTTT.

The rearrangement joins TRBV6-5 to TRBJ1-3; TRBD1 matches at 11 bases. The CDR3 has 13 residues. The ends lost 8 bases at V and 9 bases at J; junction bases unmatched: 6. From germline, CDR1 is MNHEY and CDR2 SVGAGI. The CDR3 DNA reads TGTGCCAGCTCCTCCGGGACAGGGGGCACCATATATTTT. It encodes CASSSGTGGTIYF.

The genes are TRBV5-1 and TRBJ1-1, with no clear D. Trimming left V 6 bases short and J 3 bases short, with 15 bases between. The CDR3 runs to 14 residues. Germline lookup yields CDR1 SGHRS and CDR2 YFSETQ. The CDR3 sequence is CASKAFPADTEAFF. The CDR3 nucleotides are TGCGCCAGCAAGGCCTTCCCGGCGGACACTGAAGCTTTCTTT. Variable domain in full (rest from reference TRBV5-1 and TRBJ1-1): KAGVTQTPRYLIKTRGQQVTLSCSPISGHRSVSWYQQTPGQGLQFLFEYFSETQRNKGNFPGRFSGRQFSNSRSEMNVSTLELGDSALYLCASKAFPADTEAFFGQGTRLTVV.

The chain combines TRBV12-3 or TRBV12-4 with TRBJ2-1; possible D gene TRBD2, 6 bases. Trimming shortened V by 1 base and J by 12 bases, and 10 bases separated the two germline ends. The CDR3 length is 12 residues. The CDR3 loop reads CASSLGRVGQFF. The CDR3 DNA reads as TGTGCCAGCAGTTTAGGGAGGGTCGGGCAGTTCTTC.

V gene TRBV5-1 combines with J gene TRBJ2-5; the D gene is possibly TRBD2 (7 bases). The CDR3 contains 15 residues. Germline V gives CDR1 SGHRS, CDR2 YFSETQ. Between the trimmed V and J ends, which lost 6 bases and 4 bases, there was a span of 19 bases. The CDR3 reads CASNWGGGPGETQYF. The CDR3 DNA reads TGCGCCAGCAACTGGGGCGGGGGCCCGGGAGAGACCCAGTACTTC.

This clone was observed a handful of times. The V gene is TRBV5-1, the J gene TRBJ1-2; D ambiguous. CDR3 size: 13 residues. Looked up from germline, CDR1 is SGHRS and CDR2 is YFSETQ. Trimming took 3 bases from V and 2 from J, leaving 8 bases between them. The CDR3 is CASSYDTNYGYTF. CDR3 nucleotides: TGCGCCAGCAGCTATGACACAAACTATGGCTACACCTTC.

The V gene is TRBV12-1, the J gene TRBJ2-2; TRBD1 is the table's D call, not checked against the DNA. TRBV12-1 is tagged as a pseudogene. There are 15 residues in the CDR3. CDR3 DNA sequence: TGTGCCAGCAGCTTTGAAGGACACTTTACCGGGGAGCTGTTTTTT. Its protein product is CASSFEGHFTGELFF.

CDR3: CASSELGTGRNTIYF. As DNA, the CDR3 is TGTGCCAGCAGTGAATTGGGGACAGGGAGAAACACCATATATTTT. V is TRBV6-1 and J is TRBJ1-3; 9 bases are shared with TRBD1. The V gene end was trimmed by 2 bases and the J gene end by 5 bases; junction bases not matched to a gene: 4. The CDR3 runs 15 residues. Germline CDR1 reads MNHNS; CDR2 reads SASEGT.

Concerning this clone itself: Germline is not matched at one junction end, which may reflect a read error. This chain's CDR3 is CASSFETGTSFSF. CDR3 coding DNA: TGTGCCAGCAGCTTTGAGACCGGGACTAGTTTTTCTTTT. The rearrangement uses TRBV5-4 and TRBJ2-3; TRBD2 matches at 8 bases. From germline, CDR1 is SGHNT and CDR2 YYREEE (reference sequence). The CDR3 is made up of 13 amino acids.

This chain joins TRBV3-1 (or the pseudogene TRBV3-2) and TRBJ1-4; D uncertain. V was clipped by 4 bases and J by 7 bases, with 10 bases between them. The germline V gene encodes CDR1 LGHDT and CDR2 YNNKEL (reference sequence). This CDR3 spans 13 amino acids. CDR3 sequence reads: CASSPGEVEKLFF. CDR3 DNA: TGTGCCAGCAGCCCCGGGGAAGTTGAAAAACTGTTTTTT.

The rearrangement links TRBV24-1 to TRBJ2-5; maybe TRBD1 (7 bases). Trimming cost V 1 base and J 0 bases, with 14 bases left between them. The CDR3 has 17 amino acids. The germline CDR1 and CDR2 sequences are KGHDR and SFDVKD. Here the CDR3 DNA reads TGTGCCACCAGTGATTTAGGAGGGGGCCGGTACCAAGAGACCCAGTACTTC. It codes for CATSDLGGGRYQETQYF.

V gene TRBV3-1 (or the pseudogene TRBV3-2) combines with J gene TRBJ2-2; no reliable D call. Trimming stripped 1 base from V and 0 bases from J, with 3 bases between. CDR3 length: 14 amino acids. The germline gives CDR1 LGHDT, CDR2 YNNKEL (reference sequence). The CDR3 nucleotides are TGTGCCAGCAGCCAAGGTACGAACACCGGGGAGCTGTTTTTT. Translating gives CASSQGTNTGELFF.

This clone has only one observation. The chain combines TRBV6-5 with TRBJ1-5, with D perhaps matching TRBD1 (5 bases). Germline lookup yields CDR1 MNHEY and CDR2 SVGAGI. V dropped 8 bases and J dropped 0 bases, with 8 bases sitting between them. The CDR3 covers 13 residues. Here the CDR3 DNA reads TGTGCCAGCGGGACTGTTAGCAATCAGCCCCAGCATTTT. Amino acids: CASGTVSNQPQHF.

The chain recombines TRBV20-1 with TRBJ1-1, with D unclear. CDR3 length: 11 amino acids. Germline CDR1 DFQATT, CDR2 SNEGSKA (reference sequence). Trimming removed 5 bases from V and 3 bases from J, with 7 bases in between. The DNA for the CDR3 is TGCAGTGCTTTGGACTACACTGAAGCTTTCTTT. Translating gives CSALDYTEAFF.

V gene TRBV9 combines with J gene TRBJ1-2; 9 nucleotides line up with TRBD1. In germline, CDR1 is SGDLS, CDR2 YYNGEE. Unmatched junction bases numbered 5, after V lost 0 bases and J lost 5 bases. The CDR3 spans 15 residues. CDR3 in amino acids: CASSVDVGQGYGYTF. The CDR3 DNA reads TGTGCCAGCAGCGTAGACGTCGGACAGGGGTATGGCTACACCTTC.

The rearrangement uses TRBV4-1 and TRBJ1-1; the match to TRBD1 covers 8 bases. The CDR3 spans 15 residues. With 1 base clipped from V and 5 bases from J, the junction kept 6 bases outside the gene matches. The V gene's germline CDR1 is MGHRA and CDR2 YSYEKL. The CDR3 DNA reads TGCGCCAGCAGCCAAGCGCACAGGGGGAGAACTGAAGCTTTCTTT. The encoded protein is CASSQAHRGRTEAFF.

V is TRBV10-1 and J is TRBJ2-7, with 7 bases aligning to TRBD1. V lost 4 bases to trimming and J lost 6 bases; unmatched junction nucleotides: 6. This CDR3 comprises 13 residues. Germline V gives CDR1 WNHNN, CDR2 SYGVQD (reference sequence). The DNA of the CDR3 is TGCGCCAGCAGTGGAGACAGGGTAGGCGAGCAGTACTTC. Its translation: CASSGDRVGEQYF.

The chain recombines TRBV19 with TRBJ2-4; 9 positions match TRBD1. V dropped 3 bases and J dropped 7; count of bases not matched to a gene: 4. Germline loops: CDR1 LNHDA, CDR2 SQIVND (reference sequence). This CDR3 is built from 14 residues. The CDR3 sequence: CASSITGGANIQYF. Here the CDR3 DNA reads TGTGCCAGTAGTATTACAGGGGGCGCGAACATTCAGTACTTC.